Listed below are T cell receptor beta chains from one sample, sequenced in a study of blood T cell repertoires in COVID-19. TCRdb's copy holds only in-frame clones and misses some; the assay was immunoSEQ multiplex PCR. Of approximately 120,000 clones listed, about 87% are singletons. What was sequenced was peripheral blood. These receptors came from a woman aged 45-60 years with acute or convalescent COVID-19. Both conserved end residues are part of each CDR3. Fields, in order: clone size, V gene, D gene, J gene, CDR3 DNA, CDR3 protein. A D gene is named only where the DNA matches it firmly. Not all rows give a size; the values are once, few, many and, for expanded clones, a class.

-	TRBV7-6	-	TRBJ2-5	TGTGCCAGCGCCTTCGGGGGCCAAGAGACCCAGTACTTC	CASAFGGQETQYF
-	TRBV27	-	TRBJ1-1	TGTGCCAGCAGTTTAGGCAGTCAGATGAACACTGAAGCTTTCTTT	CASSLGSQMNTEAFF
once	TRBV4-2	TRBD1	TRBJ1-3	TGTGCCAGCAGCCAAAAGGCCGCAGGGGGCGCATCGGGGACTGGAAACACCATATATTTT	CASSQKAAGGASGTGNTIYF
few	TRBV28	-	TRBJ2-7	TGTGCCAGCAGTTTGGCTGGCGACTCTCCCCCCTACGAGCAGTACTTC	CASSLAGDSPPYEQYF
-	TRBV29-1	TRBD2	TRBJ2-1	TGCAGCGTTGACCAGCGGGGTATCTATGAGCAGTTCTTC	CSVDQRGIYEQFF
-	TRBV28	-	TRBJ2-7	TGTGCCAGCAGTTCGAGTACGGGACTCATCTACGAGCAGTACTTC	CASSSSTGLIYEQYF
once	TRBV5-6	TRBD1	TRBJ1-1	TGTGCCAGCAGCGCCCGAAGGGGGCAGGGGCCTGAAGCTTTCTTT	CASSARRGQGPEAFF
-	TRBV5-4	TRBD1	TRBJ2-7	TGTGCCAGCAGCTTGGGGACAGGGGGAACCTACGAGCAGTACTTC	CASSLGTGGTYEQYF
-	TRBV25-1	-	TRBJ2-1	TGTGCCAGCAGTGAAGGAGGTACGGGGGGCCACAATGAGCAGTTCTTC	CASSEGGTGGHNEQFF
-	TRBV10-3	TRBD1	TRBJ1-6	TGTGCCATCAGTGAGTCGGCTGACAGGGGAAATTCACCCCTCCACTTT	CAISESADRGNSPLHF
few	TRBV19	-	TRBJ1-5	TGTGCCAGTGAACAGGGAGGGGGGGGTCGTCTGCCCCAGCATTTT	CASEQGGGGRLPQHF
-	TRBV5-1	TRBD1	TRBJ1-2	TGCGCCAGCAGCCCCGGGACAGCTAACTATGGCTACACCTTC	CASSPGTANYGYTF
-	TRBV5-1	TRBD2	TRBJ2-7	TGCGCCAGCAGTGGGACTAACAGCTACGAGCAGTACTTC	CASSGTNSYEQYF
-	TRBV6-6	-	TRBJ1-1	TGTGCCAGCAGAGAGACGGGTAACACTGAAGCTTTCTTT	CASRETGNTEAFF
-	TRBV5-4	-	TRBJ1-6	TGTGCCAGCAGCATGGTCCCAAATTCACCCCTCCACTTT	CASSMVPNSPLHF
few	TRBV16	TRBD1	TRBJ1-4	TGTGCCAGCAGCCAACTAGGACAGGCAACTAATGAAAAACTGTTTTTT	CASSQLGQATNEKLFF
once	TRBV11-2	-	TRBJ1-2	TGTGCCAGCAGCTTAGTATCAGGGGACGGCTACACCTTC	CASSLVSGDGYTF
-	TRBV2	-	TRBJ1-2	TGTGCCAGCAGGGACAGTGGGGGCTATGGCTACACCTTC	CASRDSGGYGYTF
-	TRBV2	TRBD1	TRBJ1-1	TGTGCCGGTAAAGACAGGGGGCCTGAAGCTTTCTTT	CAGKDRGPEAFF
-	TRBV4-1	-	TRBJ1-4	TGCGCCAGCAGCCAAACCACAGGGAGAAGGACTAATGAAAAACTGTTTTTT	CASSQTTGRRTNEKLFF
-	TRBV9	-	TRBJ2-3	TGTGCCAGCAGCGTAGGTGGGGGCCCCAAGCAGTATTTT	CASSVGGGPKQYF
-	TRBV2	TRBD1	TRBJ1-6	TGTGCCAGCAGGAAGGGGACAGCTGGTTCACCCCTCCACTTT	CASRKGTAGSPLHF
once	TRBV28	-	TRBJ2-3	TGTGCCAGCAGAGGACAACTATTCACAGATACGCAGTATTTT	CASRGQLFTDTQYF
-	TRBV5-6	TRBD1	TRBJ1-1	TGTGCCAGCAGCTTCCCTCGACAGGGCAAGACTGAAGCTTTCTTT	CASSFPRQGKTEAFF
-	TRBV5-1	TRBD2	TRBJ2-7	TGCGCCAGCAGCTTGGCCAGCGGGGGAACATACGAGCAGTACTTC	CASSLASGGTYEQYF
-	TRBV3-1/TRBV3-2	-	TRBJ1-1	TGTGCCAGCAGCCGCGGAGGGGAAGCTTTCTTT	CASSRGGEAFF
-	TRBV3-1/TRBV3-2	TRBD1	TRBJ2-7	TGTGCCAGCAGCCCAAGACAGGGGGACAACGAGCAGTACTTC	CASSPRQGDNEQYF